This TCR beta chain derives from a study of T cell changes during pregnancy in multiple sclerosis. Assay: immunoSEQ multiplex PCR; the TCRdb copy retains only in-frame clones and omits some. The sample holds 35,000 to 45,000 clones; around 92% are singletons and the top ten take roughly 0.5%. The length of the CDR3 is 14 residues. Germline V CDR1 and CDR2: MNHEY, SMNVEV (reference sequence). Trimming pared 4 bases from V and 3 bases from J, leaving 13 bases between. The chain joins TRBV27 to TRBJ2-7; D perhaps matches TRBD1 (6 bases). The specimen comprised CD4+ T cells from peripheral blood mononuclear cells, sampled in the second trimester of pregnancy. This TCR was sampled from a female donor in good health, enrolled as a control in a pregnancy study. The CDR3 DNA is TGTGCCAGCAGTTACAAGGGGGTCCTCTACGAGCAGTACTTC. Amino acid sequence: CASSYKGVLYEQYF.